These 27 T cell receptor beta chains were all obtained from the same sample, sequenced in a study of multiple sclerosis patients with progressive multifocal leukoencephalopathy (dated by TCRdb to between 2018 and 2021). The time point label, as the study defines it: time of PML onset. Taken with the paper, the label for treatment or condition translates to: on natalizumab therapy at sampling. The library was produced with the immunoSEQ multiplex PCR assay. TCRdb stores this immuneACCESS table with in-frame sequences only. Part of the clones is absent; in the studies checked, under half of the shortfall reflects unresolved V genes, and no reason is known for the rest. Within this sample are 30,000 or so clones, with about 88% of them counted one time only. The ten largest clones take up more than 3% of the sample. The starting material was PBMCs, obtained from a patient treated with natalizumab. The receptors come from a human donor with progressive multifocal leukoencephalopathy.

The gene calls are TRBV2 and TRBJ2-7; D gene unclear. CDR1 is SNHLY, CDR2 FYNNEI, per germline. The CDR3 runs to 14 residues. The V gene lost 3 bases and the J gene lost 2 bases, with 11 bases spanning the gap. This CDR3 reads CASSEATLPYEQYF. Written as DNA, the CDR3 is TGTGCCAGCAGTGAGGCCACACTACCCTACGAGCAGTACTTC. The entire variable domain, with the rest obtained from reference TRBV2 and TRBJ2-7, is as follows: EPEVTQTPSHQVTQMGQEVILRCVPISNHLYFYWYRQILGQKVEFLVSFYNNEISEKSEIFDDQFSVERPDGSNFTLKIRSTKLEDSAMYFCASSEATLPYEQYFGPGTRLTVT.

This sequence joins TRBV4-2 and TRBJ2-7; TRBD1 is a possible D gene (7 bases). Per the germline V gene, CDR1 is LGHNA and CDR2 is YNFKEQ. With 0 bases removed from V and 4 bases from J, the gap between germline ends came to 10 bases. The CDR3 runs 14 residues. DNA for the CDR3: TGTGCCAGCAGCCAAGACAGGGGGGCGTACGAGCAGTACTTC. Its translation is CASSQDRGAYEQYF.

The chain links TRBV11-2 to TRBJ2-1, with TRBD2 matching 7 bases. The CDR3 is 15 residues long. Germline loops: CDR1 SGHAT, CDR2 FQNNGV. After removal of 3 bases from V and 5 bases from J, the junction contained 7 bases not matched to a gene. CDR3 DNA sequence: TGTGCCAGCAGCTTCGGGGCGGGGGTCCACAATGAGCAGTTCTTC. Translation gives CASSFGAGVHNEQFF. The full variable domain, in which reference TRBV11-2 and TRBJ2-1 provide the parts outside the CDR3, is EAGVAQSPRYKIIEKRQSVAFWCNPISGHATLYWYQQILGQGPKLLIQFQNNGVVDDSQLPKDRFSAERLKGVDSTLKIQPAKLEDSAVYLCASSFGAGVHNEQFFGPGTRLTVL.

The chain uses TRBV19 and TRBJ2-7; no clear D. Trimming cost V 4 bases and J 3 bases, with 4 bases left between them. The CDR3 consists of 11 residues. The germline gives CDR1 LNHDA, CDR2 SQIVND (reference sequence). The CDR3 loop reads CASSTGYEQYF. CDR3 DNA: TGTGCCAGTAGTACGGGCTACGAGCAGTACTTC.

The chain is built from TRBV4-1 and TRBJ2-7; no clear D. The germline V and J ends were trimmed by 0 bases and 0 bases, with 6 bases remaining between them. Per germline, CDR1 MGHRA and CDR2 YSYEKL. This CDR3 is 14 amino acids long. The CDR3 region is CASSQDDFSYEQYF. The CDR3 region has the DNA TGCGCCAGCAGCCAAGATGACTTCTCCTACGAGCAGTACTTC.

A note on this clone: The junction departs from germline at one end; a sequencing error may be responsible. Distinct nucleotide sequences in the sample also encode this CDR3. This chain joins TRBV27 and TRBJ2-2; possibly TRBD1 or TRBD2 for D (5 bases each). CDR1 MNHEY and CDR2 SMNVEV come from the germline V gene (reference sequence). The CDR3 totals 17 residues. The CDR3 bases are TGCGCCAGCAGTTTTTTGCGACGGGGCCAGGGCACCGGGGAGCTGTTTTTT. Translated, it gives CASSFLRRGQGTGELFF.

This rearrangement joins TRBV27 to TRBJ2-3; 12 nucleotides line up with TRBD1. With V trimmed by 3 bases and J by 6 bases, 19 bases remained unmatched. Per the germline V gene, CDR1 is MNHEY and CDR2 is SMNVEV (reference sequence). The CDR3 consists of 20 residues. In DNA, the CDR3 is TGTGCCAGCAGTTTGACGGCATCGGGGGGGACAGGGGGCGCCTGTGATACGCAGTATTTT. Its protein product is CASSLTASGGTGGACDTQYF.

The chain couples TRBV27 to TRBJ2-1; the match to TRBD2 covers 15 bases. From germline, CDR1 is MNHEY and CDR2 SMNVEV (reference sequence). The ends lost 7 bases at V and 8 bases at J; junction bases unmatched: 3. This CDR3 comprises 14 residues. This chain's CDR3 is CASKRTSGRDEQFF. In DNA, the CDR3 is TGTGCCAGCAAACGGACTAGCGGGAGGGATGAGCAGTTCTTC.

A note on this clone: This same CDR3 is encoded by further DNA sequences in the sample. The CDR3 reads CAIRPGGGYTF. For the CDR3, the DNA is TGTGCTATACGCCCGGGGGGGGGCTACACCTTC. J is TRBJ1-2 and V is TRBV30, with D perhaps TRBD1 (5 bases). The CDR3 loop spans 11 amino acids. CDR1 is GTSNPN, CDR2 SVGIG, per germline (reference sequence).

This chain links TRBV5-1 with TRBJ1-1; 7 nucleotides match TRBD1. Trimming cost V 4 bases and J 1 base; bases outside gene matches: 10. Germline loops: CDR1 SGHRS, CDR2 YFSETQ. The CDR3 has 16 amino acids. CDR3 bases: TGCGCCAGCAGCCCACGGACAGGAGGAAGGAACACTGAAGCTTTCTTT. It encodes CASSPRTGGRNTEAFF.

The chain employs TRBV5-6 and TRBJ1-1, with D unclear. Germline V gene lookup returns CDR1 SGHDT and CDR2 YYEEEE. V was pared by 7 bases and J by 0 bases, with 10 bases between. CDR3 size: 13 residues. In DNA, the CDR3 is TGTGCCAGCCGCCGGGATCTGAACACTGAAGCTTTCTTT. As protein: CASRRDLNTEAFF.

A word on this clone: The junction does not match germline at one end; this may be a read error. CDR3 DNA sequence: TGTGCCAGCAGTTACACTTCCGGGACTAGTATCTTC. Protein: CASSYTSGTSIF. The V call is TRBV5-4, the J call TRBJ2-7, with TRBD2 matching 8 bases. Germline V gene sequence: CDR1 SGHNT, CDR2 YYREEE (reference sequence). CDR3 length equals 12 residues.

The CDR3 nucleotides are TGTGCCAGCAGCCCTAGACAGGGAACTAATGAAAAACTGTTTTTT. Its translation: CASSPRQGTNEKLFF. The chain is built from TRBV9 and TRBJ1-4; 7 bases match TRBD1. V dropped 4 bases and J dropped 1; count of bases not matched to a gene: 4. The CDR3 length is 15 residues. Germline V gene lookup returns CDR1 SGDLS and CDR2 YYNGEE.

The chain combines TRBV7-3 with TRBJ2-7; possible D gene TRBD1, 6 bases. CDR3 length: 13 residues. Between the trimmed V and J ends, which lost 1 base and 5 bases, there was a span of 9 bases. The V gene's germline CDR1 is SGHTA and CDR2 FQGTGA. CDR3 residues: CASSLNPGDEQYF. As DNA, the CDR3 is TGTGCCAGCAGCTTAAATCCAGGGGACGAGCAGTACTTC.

The chain uses TRBV11-1 and TRBJ2-7; D not certain. This CDR3 is 11 amino acids long. The germline V and J ends were trimmed by 5 bases and 3 bases, with 5 bases remaining between them. Germline assignment: CDR1 SGHAT and CDR2 FQDESV (reference sequence). In nucleotides, the CDR3 is TGTGCCAGCAGCCCTTACTACGAGCAGTACTTC. Translation: CASSPYYEQYF.

This clone showed up just a few times. CDR3 sequence (DNA): TGTGCCAGCAGCCAACCGAACACTGAAGCTTTCTTT. It codes for CASSQPNTEAFF. The chain combines TRBV13 with TRBJ1-1; D ambiguous. Germline values: CDR1 PRHDT, CDR2 FYEKMQ (reference sequence). The CDR3 has 12 residues. The V gene lost 5 bases and the J gene lost 1 base, with 5 bases spanning the gap.

The rearrangement uses TRBV18 and TRBJ1-1; D is possibly TRBD1 (6 bases). Between the trimmed V and J ends, which lost 1 base and 6 bases, there was a span of 12 bases. This CDR3 is 14 amino acids long. Germline V gives CDR1 KGHSH, CDR2 LQKENI. CDR3 residues: CASSPLGAVAEAFF. Written as DNA, the CDR3 is TGTGCCAGCTCACCACTGGGGGCAGTGGCTGAAGCTTTCTTT.

V gene TRBV7-2 combines with J gene TRBJ2-1; D may be TRBD2 (5 bases). The CDR3 length is 17 residues. Germline V gives CDR1 SGHTA, CDR2 FQGNSA. Trimming left V 0 bases short and J 3 bases short, with 15 bases between. As DNA, the CDR3 is TGTGCCAGCAGCTTAGCCTTAGCGAGGGCCGTCTACAATGAGCAGTTCTTC. Translating gives CASSLALARAVYNEQFF.

The V call is TRBV19, the J call TRBJ1-2, with TRBD1 matching 7 bases. Losses at the gene ends were 5 bases for V and 4 bases for J; bases not matched to a gene: 7. The CDR3 runs 14 residues. The V gene's germline CDR1 is LNHDA and CDR2 SQIVND (reference sequence). CDR3 loop: CASSPAGTVYGYTF. CDR3 DNA: TGTGCCAGTAGTCCCGCCGGGACAGTCTATGGCTACACCTTC.

The count of this clone is one. The V and J genes are TRBV6-1 and TRBJ2-7; 10 bases map to TRBD1. The CDR3 is made up of 13 amino acids. The ends lost 5 bases at V and 3 bases at J; junction bases unmatched: 1. Germline V CDR1 and CDR2: MNHNS, SASEGT. The CDR3 DNA reads TGTGCCAGCAGTAGGGACAGGGGCTACGAGCAGTACTTC. Translating gives CASSRDRGYEQYF.

In regard to this clone: Other DNA sequences in the same sample also yield this CDR3. This rearrangement joins TRBV7-9 to TRBJ1-3; perhaps TRBD1 as D (6 bases). Trimming pared 9 bases from V and 4 bases from J, leaving 10 bases between. This CDR3 spans 12 amino acids. Germline CDR1 reads SEHNR; CDR2 reads FQNEAQ (reference sequence). The CDR3 region has the DNA TGTGCCAGTGGGGGGGGCGGAAACACCATATATTTT. Translation gives CASGGGGNTIYF. Drawing the rest from reference TRBV7-9 and TRBJ1-3, the complete variable domain is DTGVSQNPRHKITKRGQNVTFRCDPISEHNRLYWYRQTLGQGPEFLTYFQNEAQLEKSRLLSDRFSAERPKGSFSTLEIQRTEQGDSAMYLCASGGGGNTIYFGEGSWLTVV.

V and J are TRBV19 and TRBJ1-1; D call uncertain. The V and J ends lost 3 bases and 0 bases respectively, with 14 bases between them. CDR1 is LNHDA, CDR2 SQIVND, per germline (reference sequence). The CDR3 loop spans 16 amino acids. The CDR3 loop reads CASSIGQSRLNTEAFF. CDR3 coding DNA: TGTGCCAGTAGTATTGGGCAGTCGAGGCTGAACACTGAAGCTTTCTTT.

The chain employs TRBV30 and TRBJ2-5; TRBD2 matches 8 bases. Germline CDR1 and CDR2: GTSNPN and SVGIG (reference sequence). The CDR3 totals 14 residues. J lost 7 bases, V lost 0 bases, and 7 bases had no gene match. The CDR3 loop reads CAWSVRGGSRTQYF. In DNA form, the CDR3 reads TGTGCCTGGAGTGTACGGGGGGGAAGTAGGACCCAGTACTTC.

The chain is built from TRBV9 and TRBJ2-2; a weak D match, TRBD2 (5 bases). Germline V gives CDR1 SGDLS, CDR2 YYNGEE. This CDR3 is built from 16 residues. V was pared by 0 bases and J by 1 base, with 10 bases between. CDR3 amino acids: CASSVDLAWNTGELFF. CDR3 nucleotide sequence: TGTGCCAGCAGCGTAGATCTAGCCTGGAACACCGGGGAGCTGTTTTTT.

This chain joins TRBV4-1 and TRBJ2-3; D is possibly TRBD1 (6 bases). CDR3 length equals 15 residues. The ends were cut back, 2 bases at V and 1 base at J, with 10 bases in the middle. Per the germline V gene, CDR1 is MGHRA and CDR2 is YSYEKL. The CDR3 loop reads CASSQTGPGTDTQYF. CDR3 DNA: TGCGCCAGCAGCCAAACAGGGCCTGGCACAGATACGCAGTATTTT.

The rearrangement links TRBV20-1 to TRBJ1-2; D gene unclear. The germline CDR1 and CDR2 sequences are DFQATT and SNEGSKA (reference sequence). V was cut by 4 bases and J by 8 bases, with 11 bases left in between. The CDR3 spans 11 residues. CDR3 loop: CSAKEPRGYTF. DNA of the CDR3: TGCAGTGCTAAAGAACCTAGAGGCTACACCTTC.

This clone was detected only once. This chain links TRBV18 with TRBJ1-2; perhaps TRBD1 as D (6 bases). The CDR3 spans 14 residues. The germline V gene has CDR1 KGHSH and CDR2 LQKENI. The germline V and J ends were trimmed by 1 base and 5 bases, with 11 bases remaining between them. CDR3 in DNA: TGTGCCAGCTCACCACAGGACAGTCGTTATGGCTACACCTTC. It yields the protein CASSPQDSRYGYTF.